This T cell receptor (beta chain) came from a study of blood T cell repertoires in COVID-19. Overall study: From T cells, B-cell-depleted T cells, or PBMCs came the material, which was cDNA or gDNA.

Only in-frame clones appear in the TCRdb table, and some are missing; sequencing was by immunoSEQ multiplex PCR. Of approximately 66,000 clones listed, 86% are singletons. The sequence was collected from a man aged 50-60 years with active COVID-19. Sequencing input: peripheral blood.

The CDR3 sequence: CASSAGGQGAYGYTF. CDR3 nucleotides: TGTGCCAGCAGCGCTGGCGGACAGGGGGCTTATGGCTACACCTTC. V gene TRBV11-1 combines with J gene TRBJ1-2, with 11 bases matching TRBD1. With 5 bases clipped from V and 5 bases from J, the junction kept 7 bases outside the gene matches. The CDR3 runs 15 residues. The germline CDR1 and CDR2 sequences are SGHAT and FQDESV (reference sequence).